This TCR beta chain is drawn from a study of blood T cell repertoires in COVID-19. Whole-study context: Whether acute or convalescent, the COVID-19 samples came from the United States, Italy and Spain. T cells, B-cell-depleted T cells, or PBMCs supplied cDNA or gDNA.

Authors' methods: Quantification of nucleated cells was approximated via reference gene primer amplification. Method: immunoSEQ multiplex PCR; TCRdb's copy keeps in-frame clones and lacks some. The D gene and trimming were derived from the DNA, and the V and J assignments and clone size from that table. Here the sample spans a few hundred thousand clones, approximately 82% being singletons. In germline, CDR1 is KGHSH, CDR2 LQKENI. Trimming took 5 bases from V and 4 from J; bases not matched to a gene: 10. The CDR3 loop spans 16 amino acids. The sequence was collected from a woman older than 75 with acute or convalescent COVID-19. The chain couples TRBV18 to TRBJ2-3; 9 bases line up with TRBD1. Sequenced sample: peripheral blood. CDR3 residues: CASSDSRDRAADTQYF. The CDR3 coding sequence is TGTGCCAGCTCAGACAGCCGGGACAGGGCCGCAGATACGCAGTATTTT.